This T cell receptor (beta chain) derives from a study of T cell responses to AZD1222 COVID-19 vaccine. Regarding this clone: Its antigen is currently unknown.

The CDR3 totals 14 residues. Trimming pared 1 base from V and 5 bases from J, leaving 10 bases between. CDR1 is MNHEY and CDR2 is SMNVEV in the germline V gene (reference sequence). General study points: Among those given AZD1222, only five or six were seropositive at baseline. Elevations in Spike-specific TCR breadth and depth followed administration of two AZD1222 doses.

Libraries were prepared by immunoSEQ multiplex PCR; TCRdb keeps only in-frame clonotypes and omits some of them. The repertoire consists of 150,000 or so clones, with 80% to 90% occurring once and the leading ten covering 4.5% to 6.5%. This clonotype originated in an adult in good health. V is TRBV27 and J is TRBJ2-3; possible D gene TRBD1, 5 bases. This material consisted of peripheral blood, taken on day 0 of AZD1222 vaccination. The CDR3 loop is CASSLWGREDTQYF. The CDR3 DNA reads as TGTGCCAGCAGTTTATGGGGCCGAGAAGATACGCAGTATTTT.